A single sample is the source of the 20 T cell receptor beta chains below, sequenced in a study of ipilimumab plus nivolumab after autologous stem cell transplantation. Libraries were prepared by immunoSEQ multiplex PCR; TCRdb keeps only in-frame clonotypes and omits some of them. Here the sample spans roughly 16,000 clones, more than 80% being singletons. The source was PBMCs, collected in a trial of ipilimumab plus nivolumab as post-transplant consolidation. The receptors derive from a male donor with diffuse large B-cell lymphoma.

V and J are TRBV30 and TRBJ1-2, with 8 bases aligning to TRBD1. Losses at the gene ends were 0 bases for V and 4 bases for J; bases not matched to a gene: 1. The germline gives CDR1 GTSNPN, CDR2 SVGIG (reference sequence). The CDR3 extends over 13 amino acids. The CDR3 loop reads CAWSVDRVYGYTF. In DNA, the CDR3 is TGTGCCTGGAGTGTGGACAGGGTCTATGGCTACACCTTC.

This clone was detected once. The J gene is TRBJ1-6, the V gene TRBV19, with D unclear. The CDR3 is 16 amino acids. The germline V gene has CDR1 LNHDA and CDR2 SQIVND (reference sequence). Trimming cost V 3 bases and J 1 base, with 10 bases left between them. CDR3 sequence: CASSIWEESYNSPLHF. The DNA of the CDR3 is TGTGCCAGTAGTATCTGGGAAGAATCCTATAATTCACCCCTCCACTTT.

The chain is built from TRBV14 and TRBJ2-3; no firm D call. Germline V lookup: CDR1 SGHDN, CDR2 FVKESK. The CDR3 is 17 residues long. With 0 bases removed from V and 6 bases from J, the gap between germline ends came to 19 bases. The chain's CDR3 is CASSQDRQIFEEDTQYF. In nucleotides, the CDR3 is TGTGCCAGCAGCCAAGATAGGCAGATCTTTGAGGAGGATACGCAGTATTTT.

This clone was seen a few times. This chain connects TRBV5-8 to TRBJ1-1; maybe TRBD1 (5 bases). Germline CDR1 SGHTS, CDR2 YDEGEE. CDR3 length equals 12 residues. Deletions cut 4 bases from V and 8 bases from J, with 12 bases between. CDR3 nucleotide sequence: TGTGCCAGCAGCCCCTTCGGGGGGGAAGCTTTCTTT. It is translated as CASSPFGGEAFF.

The chain couples TRBV30 to TRBJ1-4; perhaps TRBD1 as D (5 bases). V lost 1 base to trimming and J lost 2 bases, with 17 bases between them. Germline CDR1 reads GTSNPN; CDR2 reads SVGIG (reference sequence). This CDR3 comprises 17 residues. The CDR3 DNA follows: TGTGCCTGGAGTGGTGGGGGATTCGGCCTTACTAATGAAAAACTGTTTTTT. Amino acid sequence: CAWSGGGFGLTNEKLFF.

This clone came up once. V and J are TRBV5-1 and TRBJ1-2, with TRBD1 identical over 9 bases. Per germline, CDR1 SGHRS and CDR2 YFSETQ. V dropped 3 bases and J dropped 5; count of bases not matched to a gene: 11. The CDR3 sequence is 16 residues long. The chain's CDR3 is CASSSSGTGSRYGYTF. The CDR3 coding sequence is TGCGCCAGCAGCTCCTCCGGGACAGGGTCGAGATATGGCTACACCTTC.

The sample holds one count of this clone. The V and J genes are TRBV6-1 and TRBJ1-2; no clear D. CDR3 length equals 15 residues. Germline loops: CDR1 MNHNS, CDR2 SASEGT. V gave up 2 bases and J gave up 0 bases, with 10 bases separating them. CDR3 in DNA: TGTGCCAGCAGTGAACCAGGCCGAGCTAACTATGGCTACACCTTC. Its translation: CASSEPGRANYGYTF.

The V gene is TRBV19, the J gene TRBJ1-2; perhaps TRBD1 as D (5 bases). Trimming removed 0 bases from V and 3 bases from J, with 11 bases in between. Germline V gene lookup returns CDR1 LNHDA and CDR2 SQIVND (reference sequence). This CDR3 comprises 15 residues. CDR3 nucleotide sequence: TGTGCCAGTAGTATAGATCGGCAGGGTCACTATGGCTACACCTTC. This translates into CASSIDRQGHYGYTF.

V is TRBV30 and J is TRBJ2-5, with D tentatively TRBD1 or TRBD2 (5 bases each). The J call may be faulty, since TRBJ2-7 better matches the DNA end. From germline, CDR1 is GTSNPN and CDR2 SVGIG (reference sequence). The CDR3 covers 13 residues. The CDR3 is CAWSGGFGYEQYF. CDR3 in DNA: TGTGCCTGGAGTGGGGGGTTTGGCTACGAGCAGTACTTC.

This clone ranks as large (0.1 to 1%). The V gene is TRBV6-1, the J gene TRBJ2-5; possible D gene TRBD1, 6 bases. The CDR3 contains 16 residues. The germline CDR1 and CDR2 sequences are MNHNS and SASEGT. Trimming left V 2 bases short and J 2 bases short, with 15 bases between. The CDR3 reads CASSETVPGQQETQYF. DNA of the CDR3: TGTGCCAGCAGTGAAACAGTCCCGGGACAACAAGAGACCCAGTACTTC.

This clone was recorded once. The chain is built from TRBV5-6 and TRBJ2-7; 7 bases fit TRBD1. Germline loops: CDR1 SGHDT, CDR2 YYEEEE. V dropped 6 bases and J dropped 5; count of bases not matched to a gene: 5. This CDR3 has 12 amino acids. The CDR3 DNA follows: TGTGCCAGCACTAGGGACAGCCACGAGCAGTACTTC. This gives the protein CASTRDSHEQYF.

The V and J genes are TRBV15 and TRBJ1-4; tentative D call: TRBD1 (6 bases). The germline V gene has CDR1 LNHNV and CDR2 YYDKDF (reference sequence). V lost 5 bases, J lost 0 bases, and 10 bases lay in between. The CDR3 extends over 15 amino acids. CDR3 DNA sequence: TGTGCCACCAGCGGCCGGACAGCAACTAATGAAAAACTGTTTTTT. Translation: CATSGRTATNEKLFF. The whole variable domain, filled in from reference TRBV15 and TRBJ1-4, reads DAMVIQNPRYQVTQFGKPVTLSCSQTLNHNVMYWYQQKSSQAPKLLFHYYDKDFNNEADTPDNFQSRRPNTSFCFLDIRSPGLGDTAMYLCATSGRTATNEKLFFGSGTQLSVL.

This sequence joins TRBV18 and TRBJ1-3, with D unclear. Per germline, CDR1 KGHSH and CDR2 LQKENI. V lost 4 bases and J lost 4, with 2 bases in between. The CDR3 is 11 residues long. In nucleotides, the CDR3 is TGTGCCAGCTCACAAGGAAACACCATATATTTT. Its translation: CASSQGNTIYF.

This clone was detected once. V usage is TRBV19 and J usage is TRBJ2-3; D possibly corresponds to TRBD2 (6 bases). Germline values: CDR1 LNHDA, CDR2 SQIVND (reference sequence). This CDR3 is 17 amino acids long. Deletions cut 5 bases from V and 4 bases from J, with 22 bases between. The CDR3 DNA sequence: TGTGCCAGTAGTTTCCCCGAGGAGGGGTTGCGGGCAGATACGCAGTATTTT. As protein: CASSFPEEGLRADTQYF. The full variable domain, with the rest looked up from reference TRBV19 and TRBJ2-3, is DGGITQSPKYLFRKEGQNVTLSCEQNLNHDAMYWYRQDPGQGLRLIYYSQIVNDFQKGDIAEGYSVSREKKESFPLTVTSAQKNPTAFYLCASSFPEEGLRADTQYFGPGTRLTVL.

This chain links TRBV6-6 with TRBJ1-1, with TRBD1 as a possible D gene (5 bases). The CDR3 length is 12 residues. V lost 4 bases and J 11 bases, leaving 14 bases between the germline ends. Germline assignment: CDR1 MNHNY and CDR2 SVGAGI (reference sequence). Here the CDR3 reads CASSFRSRGAFF. CDR3 sequence (DNA): TGTGCCAGCAGTTTCCGGAGCCGGGGGGCTTTCTTT.

V gene TRBV6-1 combines with J gene TRBJ2-7, with D unresolved. CDR1 is MNHNS and CDR2 is SASEGT in the germline V gene. This CDR3 is 12 amino acids long. V lost 4 bases and J lost 6, with 10 bases in between. The CDR3, as DNA: TGTGCCAGCAGTGGCTGGACCGCCGAGCAGTACTTC. Translated, it gives CASSGWTAEQYF.

The J gene is TRBJ1-1, the V gene TRBV2, with TRBD1 matching 12 bases. The CDR3 runs to 17 residues. Trimming took 2 bases from V and 6 from J; bases not matched to a gene: 10. Per germline, CDR1 SNHLY and CDR2 FYNNEI. CDR3 protein: CASSEYMGQGAGAEAFF. CDR3 nucleotide sequence: TGTGCCAGCAGTGAATATATGGGACAGGGGGCCGGGGCTGAAGCTTTCTTT.

Written as DNA, the CDR3 is TGTGCCAGCAGCGTAGGGCCACGGGGGCTCTCCTACGAGCAGTACTTC. It is translated as CASSVGPRGLSYEQYF. The gene calls are TRBV9 and TRBJ2-7; D is tentatively TRBD1 or TRBD2 (6 bases each). The CDR3 totals 16 residues. Trimming pared 0 bases from V and 0 bases from J, leaving 13 bases between. Germline CDR1 and CDR2: SGDLS and YYNGEE.

This chain links TRBV29-1 with TRBJ2-1; 7 bases agree with TRBD2. V lost 3 bases and J lost 4; bases outside the gene matches: 6. The length of the CDR3 is 14 residues. Germline CDR1 SQVTM, CDR2 ANQGSEA. The CDR3 DNA is TGCAGCGTTGATGTAGGGACTACTTACAATGAGCAGTTCTTC. Its translation: CSVDVGTTYNEQFF.

The chain links TRBV9 to TRBJ2-2, with a possible D match to TRBD1 (5 bases). Germline V gene data show CDR1 as SGDLS and CDR2 as YYNGEE. The CDR3 runs to 13 residues. Trimming stripped 7 bases from V and 0 bases from J, with 7 bases between. CDR3: CASGAANTGELFF. The CDR3 nucleotides read TGTGCCAGCGGGGCAGCGAACACCGGGGAGCTGTTTTTT.